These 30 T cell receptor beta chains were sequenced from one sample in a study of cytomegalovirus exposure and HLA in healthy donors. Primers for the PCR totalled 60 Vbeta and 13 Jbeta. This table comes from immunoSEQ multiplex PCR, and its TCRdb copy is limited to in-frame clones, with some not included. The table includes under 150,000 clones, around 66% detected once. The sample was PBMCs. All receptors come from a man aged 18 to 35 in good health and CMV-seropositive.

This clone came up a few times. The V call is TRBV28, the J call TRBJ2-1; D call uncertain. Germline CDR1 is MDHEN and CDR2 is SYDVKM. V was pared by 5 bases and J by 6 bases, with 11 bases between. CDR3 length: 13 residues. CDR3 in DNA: TGTGCCAGCAGTCAGGTCGTGCTCAATGAGCAGTTCTTC. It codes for CASSQVVLNEQFF.

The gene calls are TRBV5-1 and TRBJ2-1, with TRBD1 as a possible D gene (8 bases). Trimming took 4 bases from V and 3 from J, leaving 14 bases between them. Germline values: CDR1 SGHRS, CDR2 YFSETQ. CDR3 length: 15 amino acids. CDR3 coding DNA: TGCGCCAGCAGCCCACAGGGGGGGAACTACAATGAGCAGTTCTTC. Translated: CASSPQGGNYNEQFF.

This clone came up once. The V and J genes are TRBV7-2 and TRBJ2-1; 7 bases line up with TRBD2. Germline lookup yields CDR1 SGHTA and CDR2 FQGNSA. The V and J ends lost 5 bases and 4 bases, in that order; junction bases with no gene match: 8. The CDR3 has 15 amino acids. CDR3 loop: CASSPRTSEYNEQFF. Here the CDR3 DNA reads TGTGCCAGCAGCCCCCGGACTAGTGAATACAATGAGCAGTTCTTC. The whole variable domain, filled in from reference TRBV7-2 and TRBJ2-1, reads GAGVSQSPSNKVTEKGKDVELRCDPISGHTALYWYRQSLGQGLEFLIYFQGNSAPDKSGLPSDRFSAERTGGSVSTLTIQRTQQEDSAVYLCASSPRTSEYNEQFFGPGTRLTVL.

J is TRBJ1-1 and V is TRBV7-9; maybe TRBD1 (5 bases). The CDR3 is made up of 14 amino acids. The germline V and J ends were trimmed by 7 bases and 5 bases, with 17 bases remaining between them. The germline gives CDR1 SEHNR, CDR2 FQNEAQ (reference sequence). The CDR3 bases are TGTGCCAGCAAGCTTTGGACACAGAGGACTGAAGCTTTCTTT. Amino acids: CASKLWTQRTEAFF. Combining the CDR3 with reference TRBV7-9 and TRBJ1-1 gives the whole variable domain DTGVSQNPRHKITKRGQNVTFRCDPISEHNRLYWYRQTLGQGPEFLTYFQNEAQLEKSRLLSDRFSAERPKGSFSTLEIQRTEQGDSAMYLCASKLWTQRTEAFFGQGTRLTVV.

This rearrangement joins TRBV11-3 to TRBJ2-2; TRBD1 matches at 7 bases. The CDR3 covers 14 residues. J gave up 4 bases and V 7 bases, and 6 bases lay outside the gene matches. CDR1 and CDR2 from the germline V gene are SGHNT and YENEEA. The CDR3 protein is CASTLQGTTGELFF. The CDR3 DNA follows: TGTGCCAGCACCCTACAGGGGACCACCGGGGAGCTGTTTTTT. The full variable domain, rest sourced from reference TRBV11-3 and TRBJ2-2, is EAGVVQSPRYKIIEKKQPVAFWCNPISGHNTLYWYLQNLGQGPELLIRYENEEAVDDSQLPKDRFSAERLKGVDSTLKIQPAELGDSAVYLCASTLQGTTGELFFGEGSRLTVL.

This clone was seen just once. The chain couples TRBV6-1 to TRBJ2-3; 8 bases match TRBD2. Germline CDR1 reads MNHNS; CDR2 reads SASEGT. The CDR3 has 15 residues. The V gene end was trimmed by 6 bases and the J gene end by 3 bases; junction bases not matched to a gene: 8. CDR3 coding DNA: TGTGCCAGCAGGGTTTGGCGGGGGGTAACAGATACGCAGTATTTT. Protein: CASRVWRGVTDTQYF.

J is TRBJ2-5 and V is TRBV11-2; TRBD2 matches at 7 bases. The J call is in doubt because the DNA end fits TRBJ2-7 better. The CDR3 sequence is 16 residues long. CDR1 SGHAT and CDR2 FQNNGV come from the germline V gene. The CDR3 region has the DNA TGTGCCAGCAGCCGTGGTCCGGGGGGATTATTTCCCGAGCAGTACTTC. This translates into CASSRGPGGLFPEQYF.

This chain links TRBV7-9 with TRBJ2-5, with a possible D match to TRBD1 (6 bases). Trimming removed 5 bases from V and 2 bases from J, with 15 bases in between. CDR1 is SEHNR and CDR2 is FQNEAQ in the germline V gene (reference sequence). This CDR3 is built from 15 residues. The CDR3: CASSPDGQPQETQYF. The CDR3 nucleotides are TGTGCCAGCAGCCCAGACGGACAGCCTCAAGAGACCCAGTACTTC.

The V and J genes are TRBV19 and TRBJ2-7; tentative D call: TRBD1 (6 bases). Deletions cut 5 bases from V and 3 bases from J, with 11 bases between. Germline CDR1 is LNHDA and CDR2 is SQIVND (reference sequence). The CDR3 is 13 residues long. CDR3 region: CASSVSDSYEQYV. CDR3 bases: TGTGCCAGTAGTGTATCGGACAGCTACGAGCAGTACGTC.

CDR3 residues: CASSARTGEATQYF. The DNA for the CDR3 is TGTGCCAGCAGCGCAAGGACAGGGGAGGCCACGCAGTATTTT. V is TRBV9 and J is TRBJ2-3, with TRBD1 identical over 9 bases. There are 14 residues in the CDR3. Per germline, CDR1 SGDLS and CDR2 YYNGEE. V shed 3 bases and J 9 bases; nucleotides not matched to a gene: 8.

CDR3 loop: CASSLGGDSNEKLFF. DNA of the CDR3: TGTGCCAGCAGCTTAGGCGGCGACTCTAATGAAAAACTGTTTTTT. The chain carries TRBV7-9 and TRBJ1-4; D gene uncertain. Germline V gives CDR1 SEHNR, CDR2 FQNEAQ (reference sequence). This CDR3 has 15 amino acids. V lost 1 base and J lost 3, with 9 bases in between.

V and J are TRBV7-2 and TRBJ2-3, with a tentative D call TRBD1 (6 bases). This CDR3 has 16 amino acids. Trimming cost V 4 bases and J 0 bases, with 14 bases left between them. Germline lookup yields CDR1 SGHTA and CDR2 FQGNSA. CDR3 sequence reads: CASSSQTGISTDTQYF. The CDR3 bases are TGTGCCAGCAGCTCGCAGACAGGAATCAGCACAGATACGCAGTATTTT.

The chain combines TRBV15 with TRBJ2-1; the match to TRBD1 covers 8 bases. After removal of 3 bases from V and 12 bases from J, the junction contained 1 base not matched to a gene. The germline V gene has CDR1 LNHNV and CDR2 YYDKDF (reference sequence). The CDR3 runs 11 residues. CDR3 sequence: CATSSGTGQFF. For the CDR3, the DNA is TGTGCCACCAGCAGCGGGACAGGGCAGTTCTTC. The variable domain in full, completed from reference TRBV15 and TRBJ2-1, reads DAMVIQNPRYQVTQFGKPVTLSCSQTLNHNVMYWYQQKSSQAPKLLFHYYDKDFNNEADTPDNFQSRRPNTSFCFLDIRSPGLGDTAMYLCATSSGTGQFFGPGTRLTVL.

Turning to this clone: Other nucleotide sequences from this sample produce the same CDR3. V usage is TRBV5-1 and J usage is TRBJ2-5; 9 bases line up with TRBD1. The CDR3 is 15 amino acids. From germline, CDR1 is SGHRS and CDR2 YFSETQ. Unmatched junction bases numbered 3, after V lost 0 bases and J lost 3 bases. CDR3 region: CASSLGGQGKETQYF. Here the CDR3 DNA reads TGCGCCAGCAGCTTGGGGGGACAGGGAAAAGAGACCCAGTACTTC.

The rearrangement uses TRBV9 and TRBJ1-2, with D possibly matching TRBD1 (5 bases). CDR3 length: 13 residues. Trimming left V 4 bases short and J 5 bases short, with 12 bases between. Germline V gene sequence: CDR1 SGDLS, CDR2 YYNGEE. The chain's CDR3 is CASSHKTVYGYTF. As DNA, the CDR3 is TGTGCCAGCAGCCACAAGACAGTTTATGGCTACACCTTC.

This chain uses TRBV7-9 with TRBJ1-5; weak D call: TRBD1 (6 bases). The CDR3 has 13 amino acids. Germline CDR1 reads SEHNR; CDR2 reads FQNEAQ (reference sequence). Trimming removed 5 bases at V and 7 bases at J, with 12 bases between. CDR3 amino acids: CASSPTGNQPQHF. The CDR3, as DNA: TGTGCCAGCAGCCCCACAGGGAACCAGCCCCAGCATTTT.

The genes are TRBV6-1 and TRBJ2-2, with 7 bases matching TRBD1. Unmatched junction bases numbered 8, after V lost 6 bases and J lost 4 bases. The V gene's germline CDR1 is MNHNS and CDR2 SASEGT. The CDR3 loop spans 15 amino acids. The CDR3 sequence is CASRRQGEVTGELFF. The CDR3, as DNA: TGTGCCAGCAGGCGACAGGGAGAGGTCACCGGGGAGCTGTTTTTT.

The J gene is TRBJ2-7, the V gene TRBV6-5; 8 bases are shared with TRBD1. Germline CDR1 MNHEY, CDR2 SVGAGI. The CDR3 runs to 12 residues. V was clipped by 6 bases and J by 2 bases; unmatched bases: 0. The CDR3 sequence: CASRDRAYEQYV. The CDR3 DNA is TGTGCCAGCAGGGACAGGGCCTACGAGCAGTACGTC.

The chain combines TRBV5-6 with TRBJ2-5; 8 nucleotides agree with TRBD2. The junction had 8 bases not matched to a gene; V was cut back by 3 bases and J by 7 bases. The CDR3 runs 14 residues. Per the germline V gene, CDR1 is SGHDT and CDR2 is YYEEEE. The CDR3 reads CASSSLAGSGTQYF. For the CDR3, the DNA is TGTGCCAGCAGCTCCTTAGCGGGGTCCGGGACCCAGTACTTC.

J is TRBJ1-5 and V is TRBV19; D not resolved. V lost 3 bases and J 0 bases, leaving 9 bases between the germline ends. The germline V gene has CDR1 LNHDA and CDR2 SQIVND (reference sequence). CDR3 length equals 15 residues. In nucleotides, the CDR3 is TGTGCCAGTAGTATTAAAAGAGGTAGCAATCAGCCCCAGCATTTT. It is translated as CASSIKRGSNQPQHF.

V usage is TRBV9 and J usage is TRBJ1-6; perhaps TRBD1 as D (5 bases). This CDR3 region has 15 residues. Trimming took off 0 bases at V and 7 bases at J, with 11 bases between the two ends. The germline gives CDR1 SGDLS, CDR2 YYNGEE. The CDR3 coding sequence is TGTGCCAGCAGCGTAGGAAGGAAGGGGAATTCACCCCTCCACTTT. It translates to CASSVGRKGNSPLHF. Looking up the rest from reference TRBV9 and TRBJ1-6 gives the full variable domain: DSGVTQTPKHLITATGQRVTLRCSPRSGDLSVYWYQQSLDQGLQFLIQYYNGEERAKGNILERFSAQQFPDLHSELNLSSLELGDSALYFCASSVGRKGNSPLHFGNGTRLTVT.

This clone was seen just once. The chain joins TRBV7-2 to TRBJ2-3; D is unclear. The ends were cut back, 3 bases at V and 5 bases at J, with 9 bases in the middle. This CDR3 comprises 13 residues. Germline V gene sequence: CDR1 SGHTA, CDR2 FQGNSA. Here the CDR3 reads CASSLLQIDTQYF. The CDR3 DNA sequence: TGTGCCAGCAGCTTGTTACAGATAGATACGCAGTATTTT.

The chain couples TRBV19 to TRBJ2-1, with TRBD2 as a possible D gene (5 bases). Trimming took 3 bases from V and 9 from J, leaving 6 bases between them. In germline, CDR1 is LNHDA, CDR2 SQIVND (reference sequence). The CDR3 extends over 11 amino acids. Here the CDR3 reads CASSIGSEQFF. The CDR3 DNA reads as TGTGCCAGTAGTATTGGGAGTGAGCAGTTCTTC.

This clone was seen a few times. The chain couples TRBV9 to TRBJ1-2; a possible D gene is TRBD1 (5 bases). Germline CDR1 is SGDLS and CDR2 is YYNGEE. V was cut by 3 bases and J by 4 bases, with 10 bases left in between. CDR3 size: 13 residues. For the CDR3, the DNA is TGTGCCAGCAGCGGGACACCCATCTATGGCTACACCTTC. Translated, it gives CASSGTPIYGYTF. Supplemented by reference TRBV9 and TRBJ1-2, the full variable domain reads DSGVTQTPKHLITATGQRVTLRCSPRSGDLSVYWYQQSLDQGLQFLIQYYNGEERAKGNILERFSAQQFPDLHSELNLSSLELGDSALYFCASSGTPIYGYTFGSGTRLTVV.

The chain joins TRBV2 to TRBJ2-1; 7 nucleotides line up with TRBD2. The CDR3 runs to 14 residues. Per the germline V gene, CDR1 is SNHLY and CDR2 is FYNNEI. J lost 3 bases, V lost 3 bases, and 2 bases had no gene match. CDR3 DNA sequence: TGTGCCAGCAGTGACAGGGAGGGCTACAATGAGCAGTTCTTC. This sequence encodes CASSDREGYNEQFF.

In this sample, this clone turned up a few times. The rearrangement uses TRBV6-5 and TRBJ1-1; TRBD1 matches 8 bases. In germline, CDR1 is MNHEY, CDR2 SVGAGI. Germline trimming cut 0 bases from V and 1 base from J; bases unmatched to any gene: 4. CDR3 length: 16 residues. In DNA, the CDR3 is TGTGCCAGCAGTTACTCCCCGACAGGGGAGAACACTGAAGCTTTCTTT. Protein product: CASSYSPTGENTEAFF.

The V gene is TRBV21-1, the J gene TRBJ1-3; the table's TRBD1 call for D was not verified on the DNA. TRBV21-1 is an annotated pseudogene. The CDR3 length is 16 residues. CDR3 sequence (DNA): TGTGCCAGCAGCTCCGAGACCTCAGGGGAGGGAAACACCATATATTTT. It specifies CASSSETSGEGNTIYF.

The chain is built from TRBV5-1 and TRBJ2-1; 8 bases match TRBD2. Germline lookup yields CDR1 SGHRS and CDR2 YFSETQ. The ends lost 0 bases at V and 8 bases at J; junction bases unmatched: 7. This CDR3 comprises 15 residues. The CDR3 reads CASSLGGGPGDEQFF. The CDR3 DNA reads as TGCGCCAGCAGCTTGGGCGGGGGGCCGGGGGATGAGCAGTTCTTC.

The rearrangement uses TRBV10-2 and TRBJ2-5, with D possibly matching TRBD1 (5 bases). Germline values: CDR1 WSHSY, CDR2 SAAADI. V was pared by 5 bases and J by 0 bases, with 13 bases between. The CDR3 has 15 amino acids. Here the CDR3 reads CASSSYGAYQETQYF. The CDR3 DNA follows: TGCGCCAGCAGTTCATATGGGGCGTACCAAGAGACCCAGTACTTC.

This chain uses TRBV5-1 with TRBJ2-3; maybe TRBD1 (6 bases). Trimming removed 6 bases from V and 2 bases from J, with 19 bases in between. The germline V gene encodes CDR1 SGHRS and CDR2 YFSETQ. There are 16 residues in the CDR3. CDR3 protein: CASTTQGTIPTDTQYF. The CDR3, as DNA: TGCGCCAGCACGACTCAGGGGACCATACCCACAGATACGCAGTATTTT. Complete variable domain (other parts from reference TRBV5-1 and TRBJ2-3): KAGVTQTPRYLIKTRGQQVTLSCSPISGHRSVSWYQQTPGQGLQFLFEYFSETQRNKGNFPGRFSGRQFSNSRSEMNVSTLELGDSALYLCASTTQGTIPTDTQYFGPGTRLTVL.